Below are 23 T cell receptor beta chains sequenced from a single sample in a study of shared clonotypes between healthy human individuals. The table came from immunoSEQ multiplex PCR; TCRdb's copy has only in-frame clones and leaves some out. The sample yields a few million clones, just over 90% seen once. The sample comprised naive CD4+ T cells sorted from blood. Subset in this sample: CD45RA+ positively selected. These receptors all come from a man between 18 and 29 years old in good health.

V is TRBV28 and J is TRBJ1-1; no clear D gene. Germline values: CDR1 MDHEN, CDR2 SYDVKM. The CDR3 runs 12 residues. V was clipped by 2 bases and J by 6 bases, with 7 bases between them. The CDR3 is CASSLNGAEAFF. CDR3 bases: TGTGCCAGCAGTTTAAATGGTGCTGAAGCTTTCTTT.

This clone was detected once. The chain recombines TRBV5-1 with TRBJ2-6, with D hard to call. V dropped 0 bases and J dropped 0 bases, with 10 bases sitting between them. The CDR3 runs 17 residues. Germline V gives CDR1 SGHRS, CDR2 YFSETQ. The CDR3 sequence is CASSLGHTNSGANVLTF. The CDR3 nucleotides read TGCGCCAGCAGCTTGGGACATACAAACTCTGGGGCCAACGTCCTGACTTTC.

Worth noting for this clone: Other DNA sequences within the sample encode an identical CDR3. The chain carries TRBV10-1 and TRBJ1-2; D uncertain. This CDR3 has 13 residues. V was pared by 3 bases and J by 2 bases, with 7 bases between. Looked up from germline, CDR1 is WNHNN and CDR2 is SYGVQD (reference sequence). The CDR3 spells CASSDSPNYGYTF. CDR3 nucleotides: TGCGCCAGCAGTGACTCTCCCAACTATGGCTACACCTTC.

CDR3 in amino acids: CASRTQGMGLNQPQHF. The DNA of the CDR3 is TGTGCCAGCCGTACCCAGGGTATGGGCCTAAATCAGCCCCAGCATTTT. The chain employs TRBV28 and TRBJ1-5; the D gene is possibly TRBD1 (5 bases). V was clipped by 8 bases and J by 4 bases, with 21 bases between them. The CDR3 consists of 16 residues. CDR1 is MDHEN, CDR2 SYDVKM, per germline.

This sequence joins TRBV7-3 and TRBJ1-1; TRBD1 is a possible D gene (6 bases). CDR1 SGHTA and CDR2 FQGTGA come from the germline V gene. The CDR3 runs to 14 residues. The germline V and J ends were trimmed by 8 bases and 3 bases, with 16 bases remaining between them. The CDR3 is CASWDPQGHTEAFF. In DNA form, the CDR3 reads TGTGCCAGCTGGGACCCCCAGGGGCACACTGAAGCTTTCTTT. The complete variable domain, with remaining parts taken from reference TRBV7-3 and TRBJ1-1, reads GAGVSQTPSNKVTEKGKYVELRCDPISGHTALYWYRQSLGQGPEFLIYFQGTGAADDSGLPNDRFFAVRPEGSVSTLKIQRTERGDSAVYLCASWDPQGHTEAFFGQGTRLTVV.

The chain recombines TRBV29-1 with TRBJ2-6; D not certain. V gave up 4 bases and J gave up 0 bases, with 10 bases separating them. This CDR3 comprises 15 residues. In germline, CDR1 is SQVTM, CDR2 ANQGSEA. The CDR3 is CSVGVGSSGANVLTF. The CDR3 DNA is TGCAGCGTTGGAGTCGGAAGCTCTGGGGCCAACGTCCTGACTTTC.

The chain couples TRBV7-9 to TRBJ2-5, with 10 bases identical to TRBD1. This CDR3 spans 16 amino acids. In germline, CDR1 is SEHNR, CDR2 FQNEAQ (reference sequence). Trimming at V came to 0 bases and at J to 4 bases, leaving 5 bases not matched to a gene. This chain's CDR3 is CASSLARTGGGETQYF. The CDR3, as DNA: TGTGCCAGCAGCTTAGCACGGACAGGGGGTGGAGAGACCCAGTACTTC. Combining the CDR3 with reference TRBV7-9 and TRBJ2-5 gives the whole variable domain DTGVSQNPRHKITKRGQNVTFRCDPISEHNRLYWYRQTLGQGPEFLTYFQNEAQLEKSRLLSDRFSAERPKGSFSTLEIQRTEQGDSAMYLCASSLARTGGGETQYFGPGTRLLVL.

Comment on this clone: A junction boundary mismatches the germline segment, possibly from a read error. This chain connects TRBV10-1 to TRBJ1-1; possible D gene TRBD1, 5 bases. Germline V gene lookup returns CDR1 WNHNN and CDR2 SYGVQD (reference sequence). The length of the CDR3 is 14 residues. Written as DNA, the CDR3 is TGCGCCAGCAGTGAGTTGGCCGGATCGGTGGGGCTTTCTTTT. Protein: CASSELAGSVGLSF.

This chain connects TRBV28 to TRBJ1-2; D gene ambiguous. The CDR3 has 11 residues. Germline values: CDR1 MDHEN, CDR2 SYDVKM. Deletions cut 2 bases from V and 8 bases from J, with 6 bases between. The CDR3, as DNA: TGTGCCAGCAGTTTAGGGTGGGGCTACACCTTC. This encodes CASSLGWGYTF.

V gene TRBV5-4 combines with J gene TRBJ1-1; D remains unclear. This CDR3 spans 14 amino acids. Germline CDR1 reads SGHNT; CDR2 reads YYREEE (reference sequence). The V gene lost 1 base and the J gene lost 5 bases, with 12 bases spanning the gap. The CDR3 nucleotides read TGTGCCAGCAGCTTGTTTGTGGGGAAGACTGAAGCTTTCTTT. It codes for CASSLFVGKTEAFF.

This clone was counted once. The chain recombines TRBV19 with TRBJ1-3; 8 positions match TRBD1. V gave up 9 bases and J gave up 2 bases; unmatched junction bases: 9. Germline loops: CDR1 LNHDA, CDR2 SQIVND (reference sequence). The CDR3 sequence is 15 residues long. The CDR3 sequence is CASTRQGNAGNTIYF. CDR3 sequence (DNA): TGTGCCAGCACACGACAGGGGAATGCTGGAAACACCATATATTTT.

Of note for this clone: Mismatch with germline at one junction end may stem from a read error. This specimen includes other DNA sequences encoding the same CDR3. The chain links TRBV30 to TRBJ1-1; TRBD1 might be the D (5 bases). CDR3 length: 14 amino acids. In germline, CDR1 is GTSNPN, CDR2 SVGIG (reference sequence). The CDR3 DNA reads TGTGCCTGGAGTGTAGTGGGGGACTACACCGAAGCTTTCTTT. Amino acid sequence: CAWSVVGDYTEAFF.

This clone was seen a few times. This sequence joins TRBV7-3 and TRBJ2-2, with D unresolved. CDR1 and CDR2 from the germline V gene are SGHTA and FQGTGA. This CDR3 is 14 amino acids long. V shed 5 bases and J shed 7 bases, with 14 bases lying between them. The CDR3 reads CASSPPPHHGELFF. The CDR3 coding sequence is TGTGCCAGCAGCCCTCCTCCCCACCACGGGGAGCTGTTTTTT.

V usage is TRBV5-6 and J usage is TRBJ2-1; D is ambiguous. The CDR3 has 13 amino acids. The ends were cut back, 7 bases at V and 2 bases at J, with 10 bases in the middle. From germline, CDR1 is SGHDT and CDR2 YYEEEE. The CDR3 region is CASGDAPYNEQFF. In DNA form, the CDR3 reads TGTGCCAGCGGAGACGCACCCTACAATGAGCAGTTCTTC.

The chain couples TRBV4-3 to TRBJ2-1; tentative D call: TRBD1 (5 bases). The V gene lost 2 bases and the J gene lost 2 bases, with 10 bases spanning the gap. This CDR3 contains 15 residues. Germline-derived CDR1 and CDR2 are LGHNA and YSLEER. CDR3 sequence (DNA): TGCGCCAGCAGCCAATCAGGGTACACCTACAATGAGCAGTTCTTC. This encodes CASSQSGYTYNEQFF.

The rearrangement uses TRBV7-9 and TRBJ2-6; D is possibly TRBD2 (6 bases). This CDR3 contains 17 residues. The germline gives CDR1 SEHNR, CDR2 FQNEAQ (reference sequence). The V end was cut by 4 bases, the J end by 0 bases, with 13 bases between. CDR3 region: CASSYNPTSSGANVLTF. CDR3 bases: TGTGCCAGCAGCTATAACCCGACTAGCTCTGGGGCCAACGTCCTGACTTTC.

The chain uses TRBV18 and TRBJ2-4; no definite D call. Germline CDR1 is KGHSH and CDR2 is LQKENI. The CDR3 has 15 residues. V gave up 3 bases and J gave up 6 bases, with 15 bases separating them. CDR3 coding DNA: TGTGCCAGCTCACCTCTTGGACCCCCAGGAAACATTCAGTACTTC. This sequence encodes CASSPLGPPGNIQYF.

V is TRBV5-1 and J is TRBJ2-5, with 8 bases aligning to TRBD1. TRBJ2-7 explains the end of the DNA better; the J call may be wrong. The length of the CDR3 is 14 residues. Germline V gene data show CDR1 as SGHRS and CDR2 as YFSETQ. CDR3 loop: CASSGGQGRYEQYF. DNA of the CDR3: TGCGCCAGCAGTGGCGGACAGGGTCGCTACGAGCAGTACTTC.

This chain uses TRBV7-2 with TRBJ1-2; D is ambiguous. Germline CDR1 reads SGHTA; CDR2 reads FQGNSA. V was shortened by 8 bases and J by 2 bases, with 12 bases between the two germline ends. The CDR3 totals 13 residues. The CDR3 sequence is CASQPARNYGYTF. CDR3 nucleotides: TGTGCCAGCCAGCCAGCTCGGAACTATGGCTACACCTTC.

The V gene is TRBV7-2, the J gene TRBJ2-6, with D possibly matching TRBD1 (6 bases). The length of the CDR3 is 19 residues. V lost 5 bases to trimming and J lost 0 bases, with 20 bases between them. Germline V gives CDR1 SGHTA, CDR2 FQGNSA. The CDR3 DNA follows: TGTGCCAGCAGCCTAAGTTACACCGGGACACACTCTGGGGCCAACGTCCTGACTTTC. It encodes CASSLSYTGTHSGANVLTF.

This clone appeared a few times. Distinct nucleotide sequences in the sample also encode this CDR3. The chain uses TRBV28 and TRBJ2-5; no firm D call. Germline V gene lookup returns CDR1 MDHEN and CDR2 SYDVKM. CDR3 length: 11 amino acids. V was shortened by 1 base and J by 4 bases, with 1 base between the two germline ends. The CDR3 region has the DNA TGTGCCAGCAGTTTATCAGAGACCCAGTACTTC. It yields the protein CASSLSETQYF.

This chain uses TRBV7-2 with TRBJ2-7; D perhaps matches TRBD1 (6 bases). Germline V gene data show CDR1 as SGHTA and CDR2 as FQGNSA. The length of the CDR3 is 13 residues. V lost 3 bases and J lost 6, with 12 bases in between. This chain's CDR3 is CASSFQTGSEQYF. Written as DNA, the CDR3 is TGTGCCAGCAGCTTCCAGACAGGCTCCGAGCAGTACTTC.

V and J are TRBV5-1 and TRBJ2-7; a possible D gene is TRBD1 (7 bases). CDR3 length: 13 amino acids. Germline loops: CDR1 SGHRS, CDR2 YFSETQ. The V gene lost 5 bases and the J gene lost 5 bases, with 14 bases spanning the gap. Here the CDR3 DNA reads TGCGCCAGCAGGCCGGAGGGGGCTAACGAGCAGTACTTC. It encodes CASRPEGANEQYF. Drawing the rest from reference TRBV5-1 and TRBJ2-7, the complete variable domain is KAGVTQTPRYLIKTRGQQVTLSCSPISGHRSVSWYQQTPGQGLQFLFEYFSETQRNKGNFPGRFSGRQFSNSRSEMNVSTLELGDSALYLCASRPEGANEQYFGPGTRLTVT.